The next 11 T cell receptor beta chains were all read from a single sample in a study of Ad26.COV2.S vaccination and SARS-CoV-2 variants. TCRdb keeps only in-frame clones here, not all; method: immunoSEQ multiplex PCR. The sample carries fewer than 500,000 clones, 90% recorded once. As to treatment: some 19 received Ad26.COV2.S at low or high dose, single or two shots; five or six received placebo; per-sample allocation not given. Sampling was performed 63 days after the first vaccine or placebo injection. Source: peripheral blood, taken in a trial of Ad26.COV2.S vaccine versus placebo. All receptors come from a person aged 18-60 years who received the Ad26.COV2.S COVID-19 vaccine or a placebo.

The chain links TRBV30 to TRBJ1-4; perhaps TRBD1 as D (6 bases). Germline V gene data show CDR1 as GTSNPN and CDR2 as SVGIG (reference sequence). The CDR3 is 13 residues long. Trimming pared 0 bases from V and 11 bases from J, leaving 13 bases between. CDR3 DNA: TGTGCCTGGAGTGTACGGGGGGCTGGGAAACTGTTTTTT. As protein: CAWSVRGAGKLFF.

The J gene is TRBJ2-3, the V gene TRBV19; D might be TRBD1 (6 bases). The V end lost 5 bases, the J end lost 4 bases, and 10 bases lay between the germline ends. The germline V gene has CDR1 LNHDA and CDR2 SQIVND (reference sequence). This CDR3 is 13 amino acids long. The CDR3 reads CASSAGQSDTQYF. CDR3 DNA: TGTGCCAGTAGTGCTGGACAGTCAGATACGCAGTATTTT.

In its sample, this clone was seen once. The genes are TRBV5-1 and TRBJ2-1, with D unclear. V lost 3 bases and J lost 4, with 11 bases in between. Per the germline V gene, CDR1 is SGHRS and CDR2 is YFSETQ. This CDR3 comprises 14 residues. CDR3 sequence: CASSSDAPYNEQFF. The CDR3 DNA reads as TGCGCCAGCAGCTCCGATGCCCCGTACAATGAGCAGTTCTTC.

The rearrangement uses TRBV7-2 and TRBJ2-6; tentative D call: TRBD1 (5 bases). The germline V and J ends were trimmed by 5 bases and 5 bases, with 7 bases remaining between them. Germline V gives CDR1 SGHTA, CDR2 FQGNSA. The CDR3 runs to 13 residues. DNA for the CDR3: TGTGCCAGCAGCCAGGACAGGGCCAACGTCCTGACTTTC. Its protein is CASSQDRANVLTF.

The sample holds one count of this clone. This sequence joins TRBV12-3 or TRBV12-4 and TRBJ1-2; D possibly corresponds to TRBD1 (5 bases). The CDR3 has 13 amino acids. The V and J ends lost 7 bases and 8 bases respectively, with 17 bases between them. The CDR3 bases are TGTGCCAGCAACCTGGGGCGTCTCGGGGGCTACACCTTC. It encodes CASNLGRLGGYTF.

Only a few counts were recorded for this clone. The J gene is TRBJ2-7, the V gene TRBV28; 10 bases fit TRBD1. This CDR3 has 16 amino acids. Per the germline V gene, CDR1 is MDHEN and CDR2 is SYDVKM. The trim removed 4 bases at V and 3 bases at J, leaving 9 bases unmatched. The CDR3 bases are TGTGCCAGCAGTTCAGGTGACAGGGGGCAGAACTACGAGCAGTACTTC. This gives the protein CASSSGDRGQNYEQYF.

In nucleotides, the CDR3 is TGTGCCAGCAGTGAAGGGGCCAGCTTTTATAACTATGGCTACACCTTC. This sequence encodes CASSEGASFYNYGYTF. The genes are TRBV6-1 and TRBJ1-2; the D is unclear. V lost 1 base, J lost 1 base, and 13 bases lay in between. There are 16 residues in the CDR3. The germline gives CDR1 MNHNS, CDR2 SASEGT.

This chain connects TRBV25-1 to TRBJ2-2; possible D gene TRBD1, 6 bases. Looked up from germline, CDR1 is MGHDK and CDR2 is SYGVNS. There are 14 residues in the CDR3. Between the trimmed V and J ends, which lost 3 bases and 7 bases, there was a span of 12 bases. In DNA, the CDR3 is TGTGCCAGCAGTGAGCTCAGGGGTAACGGGGAGCTGTTTTTT. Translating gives CASSELRGNGELFF. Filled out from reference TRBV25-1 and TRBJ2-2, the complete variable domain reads EADIYQTPRYLVIGTGKKITLECSQTMGHDKMYWYQQDPGMELHLIHYSYGVNSTEKGDLSSESTVSRIRTEHFPLTLESARPSHTSQYLCASSELRGNGELFFGEGSRLTVL.

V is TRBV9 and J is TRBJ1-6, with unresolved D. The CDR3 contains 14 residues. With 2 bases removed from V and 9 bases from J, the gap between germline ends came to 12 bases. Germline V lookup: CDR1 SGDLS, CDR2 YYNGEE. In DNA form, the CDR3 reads TGTGCCAGCAGCGTTGCCAGTCACGGTTCACCCCTCCACTTT. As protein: CASSVASHGSPLHF.

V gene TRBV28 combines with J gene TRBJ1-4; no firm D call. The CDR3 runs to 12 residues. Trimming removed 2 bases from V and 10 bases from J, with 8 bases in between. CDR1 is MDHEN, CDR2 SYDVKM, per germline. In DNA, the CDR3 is TGTGCCAGCAGTTTACGGGGAGGAAAACTGTTTTTT. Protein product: CASSLRGGKLFF.

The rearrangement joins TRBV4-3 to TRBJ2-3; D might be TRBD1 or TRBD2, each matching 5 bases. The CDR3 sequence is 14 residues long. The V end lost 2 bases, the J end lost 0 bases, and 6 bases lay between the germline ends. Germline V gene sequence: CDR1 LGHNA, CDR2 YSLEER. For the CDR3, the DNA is TGCGCCAGCAGCCAACGGGACAGCACAGATACGCAGTATTTT. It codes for CASSQRDSTDTQYF.